The clone carrying this T cell receptor beta chain was seen only a few times. Its antigen is still unknown. Primers used in a second PCR of roughly 7 to 12 cycles were a sample-barcoded 5' primer and a J-beta primer mix. A tag from a template-switch adaptor with 12 random nucleotides marked each cDNA molecule. TCRdb reprocessed the 5' RACE reads via MiXCR and lists one record per CDR3 protein. The profile shows 1.8 million or so distinct CDR3 sequences, 30% to 40% of them singletons. The V gene's germline CDR1 is SGDLS and CDR2 YYNGEE. The CDR3 runs 17 residues. The V end was cut by 3 bases, the J end by 3 bases, with 19 bases between. This specimen belongs to a study of blood T cells in healthy people across ages. The study's findings and limits: The unknown donor CMV status may have confounded expanded clonotype changes. Among T cells, TCR beta diversity per million cells dropped roughly linearly as age rose.

The chain couples TRBV9 to TRBJ2-1, with D perhaps matching TRBD1 (5 bases). This sequence originates from a human donor in good health. Specimen: blood. Here the CDR3 DNA reads TGTGCCAGCAGCGCCCTACCGACAGTTCGGAACTACAATGAGCAGTTCTTC. It codes for CASSALPTVRNYNEQFF.